This T cell receptor (beta chain) was identified in a study of cytotoxic CD8 clonotypes in ibrutinib-treated CLL. Background on the study: Within the patient group, 11 were relapsed/refractory and some 15 treatment-naive, and about 17 were IGHV unmutated.

Investigators sought sequencing depths of between 1 in 200,000 and 1 in 1 million T cells. Sequenced by immunoSEQ multiplex PCR; TCRdb stores in-frame clones only, minus some. The data show roughly 51,000 clones, about half seen once. The CDR3 totals 11 residues. V dropped 6 bases and J dropped 4 bases, with 3 bases sitting between them. CDR1 is SEHNR and CDR2 is FQNEAQ in the germline V gene (reference sequence). Of note for this clone: Its antigen is still unknown.

Points from the study as a whole: Shared public clonotypes were rare, and on treatment they either got smaller or stayed the same.

The source of this sequence is a human donor with chronic lymphocytic leukemia. The chain employs TRBV7-9 and TRBJ2-2; no definite D call. Material: PBMCs, obtained after 12 months of ibrutinib treatment. CDR3 in DNA: TGTGCCAGCAGTCGCACCGGGGAGCTGTTTTTT. Protein: CASSRTGELFF. The variable domain in full, with the rest retrieved from reference TRBV7-9 and TRBJ2-2, is DTGVSQNPRHKITKRGQNVTFRCDPISEHNRLYWYRQTLGQGPEFLTYFQNEAQLEKSRLLSDRFSAERPKGSFSTLEIQRTEQGDSAMYLCASSRTGELFFGEGSRLTVL.